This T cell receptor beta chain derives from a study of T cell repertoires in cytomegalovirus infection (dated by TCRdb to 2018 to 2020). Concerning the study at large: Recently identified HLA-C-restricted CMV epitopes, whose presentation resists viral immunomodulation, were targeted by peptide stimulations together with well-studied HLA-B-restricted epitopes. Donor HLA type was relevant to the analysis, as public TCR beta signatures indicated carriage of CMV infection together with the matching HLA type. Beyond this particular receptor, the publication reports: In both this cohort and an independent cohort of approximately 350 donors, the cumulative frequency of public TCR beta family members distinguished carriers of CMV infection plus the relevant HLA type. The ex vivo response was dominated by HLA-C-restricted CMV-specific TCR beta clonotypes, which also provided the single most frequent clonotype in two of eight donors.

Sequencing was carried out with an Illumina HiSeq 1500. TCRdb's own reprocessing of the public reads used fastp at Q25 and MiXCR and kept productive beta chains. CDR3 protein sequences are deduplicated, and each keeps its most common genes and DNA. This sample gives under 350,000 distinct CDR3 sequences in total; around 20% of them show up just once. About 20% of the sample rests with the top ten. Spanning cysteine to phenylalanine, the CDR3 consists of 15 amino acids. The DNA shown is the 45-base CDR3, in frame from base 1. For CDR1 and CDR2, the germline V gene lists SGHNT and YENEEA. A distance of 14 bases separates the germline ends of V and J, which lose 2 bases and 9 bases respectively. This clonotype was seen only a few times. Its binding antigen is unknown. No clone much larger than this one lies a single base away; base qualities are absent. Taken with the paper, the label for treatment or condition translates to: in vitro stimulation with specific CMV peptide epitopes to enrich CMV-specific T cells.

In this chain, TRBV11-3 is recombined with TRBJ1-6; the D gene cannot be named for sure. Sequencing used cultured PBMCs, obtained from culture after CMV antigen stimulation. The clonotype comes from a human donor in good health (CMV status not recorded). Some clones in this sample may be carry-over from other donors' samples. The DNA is TGTGCCAGCAGCTTACGGAGTGTAGACCTTTCACCCCTCCACTTT. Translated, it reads CASSLRSVDLSPLHF.